The text below deals with one T cell receptor (beta chain). This record belongs to a study of T-cell memory formation after mild COVID-19. TCRdb used MiXCR to reprocess the 5' RACE reads, holding one entry per CDR3 protein. The data hold hundreds of thousands of distinct CDR3 sequences, with less than 20% observed a single time. The sequence came from a man between 18 and 29 years old who had mild COVID-19 (a few samples of this study predate the infection). Cell type and time point are not known. Material: PBMCs or a T cell subset sorted from them (not recorded which).

The CDR3 DNA sequence: TGCGCCAGCAGCCAAGTATATTCCCAGGATCACCAAGCTTTCTTT. It translates to CASSQVYSQDHQAFF. This rearrangement joins TRBV4-3 to TRBJ1-1; D call uncertain. V was shortened by 1 base and J by 9 bases, with 18 bases between the two germline ends. The CDR3 runs 15 residues. Germline lookup yields CDR1 LGHNA and CDR2 YSLEER.